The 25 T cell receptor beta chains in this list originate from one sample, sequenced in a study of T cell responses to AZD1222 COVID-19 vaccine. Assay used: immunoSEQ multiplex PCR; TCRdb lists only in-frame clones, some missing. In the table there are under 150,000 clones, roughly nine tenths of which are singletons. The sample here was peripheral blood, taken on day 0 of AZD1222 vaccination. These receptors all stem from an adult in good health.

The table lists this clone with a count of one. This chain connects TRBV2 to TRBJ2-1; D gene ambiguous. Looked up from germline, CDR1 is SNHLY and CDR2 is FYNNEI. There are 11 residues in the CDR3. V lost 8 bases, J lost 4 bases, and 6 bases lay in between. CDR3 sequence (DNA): TGTGCCAGCGGTCCTTACAATGAGCAGTTCTTC. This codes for CASGPYNEQFF.

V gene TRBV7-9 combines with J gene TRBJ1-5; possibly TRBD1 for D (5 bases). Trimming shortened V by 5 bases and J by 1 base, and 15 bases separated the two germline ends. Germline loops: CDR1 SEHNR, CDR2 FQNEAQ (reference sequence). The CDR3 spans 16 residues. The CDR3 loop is CASSPPGGGSNQPQHF. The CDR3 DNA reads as TGTGCCAGCAGCCCTCCTGGGGGGGGGAGCAATCAGCCCCAGCATTTT.

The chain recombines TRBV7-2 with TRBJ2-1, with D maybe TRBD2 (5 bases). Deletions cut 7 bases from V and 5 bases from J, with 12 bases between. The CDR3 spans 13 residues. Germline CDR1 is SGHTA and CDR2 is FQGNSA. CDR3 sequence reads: CASNEGLHNEQFF. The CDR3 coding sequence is TGTGCCAGCAACGAAGGACTGCACAATGAGCAGTTCTTC.

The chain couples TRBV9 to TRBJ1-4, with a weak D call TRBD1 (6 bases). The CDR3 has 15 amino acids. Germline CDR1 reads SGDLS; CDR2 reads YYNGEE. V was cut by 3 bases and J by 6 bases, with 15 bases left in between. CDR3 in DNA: TGTGCCAGCAGCGCCTGGGAGGGGGAATATGAAAAACTGTTTTTT. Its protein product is CASSAWEGEYEKLFF.

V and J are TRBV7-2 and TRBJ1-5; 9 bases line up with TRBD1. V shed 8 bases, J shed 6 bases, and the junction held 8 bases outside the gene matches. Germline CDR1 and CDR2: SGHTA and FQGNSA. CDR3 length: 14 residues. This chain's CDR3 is CASAYDRGGQPQHF. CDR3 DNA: TGTGCCAGCGCCTATGACAGGGGGGGTCAGCCCCAGCATTTT.

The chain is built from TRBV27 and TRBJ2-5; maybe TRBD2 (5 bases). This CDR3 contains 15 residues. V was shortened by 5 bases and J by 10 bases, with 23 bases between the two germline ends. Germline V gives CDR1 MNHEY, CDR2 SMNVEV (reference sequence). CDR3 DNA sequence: TGTGCCAGCAGTAAGCGGAACTCTATGGTTGGGAGCCAGTACTTC. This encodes CASSKRNSMVGSQYF.

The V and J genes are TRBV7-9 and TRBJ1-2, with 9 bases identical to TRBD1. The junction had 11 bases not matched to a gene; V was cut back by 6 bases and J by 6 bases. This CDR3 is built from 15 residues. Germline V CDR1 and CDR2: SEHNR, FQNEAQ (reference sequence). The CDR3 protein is CASSPAGTGIDGYTF. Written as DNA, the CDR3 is TGTGCCAGCAGTCCCGCCGGGACAGGGATTGATGGCTACACCTTC.

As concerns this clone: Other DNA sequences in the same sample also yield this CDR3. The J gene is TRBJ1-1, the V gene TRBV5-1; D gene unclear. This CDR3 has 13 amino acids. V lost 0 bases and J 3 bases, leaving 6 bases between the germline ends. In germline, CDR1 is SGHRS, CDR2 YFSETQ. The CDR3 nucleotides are TGCGCCAGCAGCTTGGACGGGGACACTGAAGCTTTCTTT. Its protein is CASSLDGDTEAFF.

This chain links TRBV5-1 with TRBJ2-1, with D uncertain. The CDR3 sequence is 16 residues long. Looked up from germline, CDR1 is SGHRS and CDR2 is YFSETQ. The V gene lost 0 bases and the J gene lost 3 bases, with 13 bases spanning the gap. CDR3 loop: CASSLELLGGYNEQFF. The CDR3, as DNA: TGCGCCAGCAGCTTGGAACTCCTCGGTGGCTACAATGAGCAGTTCTTC.

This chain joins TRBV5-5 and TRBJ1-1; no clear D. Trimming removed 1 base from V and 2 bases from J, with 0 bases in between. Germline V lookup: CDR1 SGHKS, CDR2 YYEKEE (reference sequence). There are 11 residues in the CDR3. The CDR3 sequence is CASSLNTEAFF. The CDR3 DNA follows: TGTGCCAGCAGCTTGAACACTGAAGCTTTCTTT. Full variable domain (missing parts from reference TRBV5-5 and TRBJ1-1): DAGVTQSPTHLIKTRGQQVTLRCSPISGHKSVSWYQQVLGQGPQFIFQYYEKEERGRGNFPDRFSARQFPNYSSELNVNALLLGDSALYLCASSLNTEAFFGQGTRLTVV.

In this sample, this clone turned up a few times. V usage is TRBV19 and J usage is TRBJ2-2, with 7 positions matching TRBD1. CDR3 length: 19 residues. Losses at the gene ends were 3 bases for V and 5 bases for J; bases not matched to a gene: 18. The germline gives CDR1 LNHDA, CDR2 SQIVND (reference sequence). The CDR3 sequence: CASSIHRGRDPRKTGELFF. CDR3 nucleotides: TGTGCCAGTAGTATTCACAGGGGCAGAGACCCGCGCAAGACCGGGGAGCTGTTTTTT.

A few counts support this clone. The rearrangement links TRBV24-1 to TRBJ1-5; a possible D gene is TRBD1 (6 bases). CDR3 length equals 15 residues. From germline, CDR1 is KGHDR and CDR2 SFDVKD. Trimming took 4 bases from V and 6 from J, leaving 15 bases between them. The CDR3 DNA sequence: TGTGCCACCAGTGACCCAGGGGAATTCGGTCAGCCCCAGCATTTT. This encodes CATSDPGEFGQPQHF.

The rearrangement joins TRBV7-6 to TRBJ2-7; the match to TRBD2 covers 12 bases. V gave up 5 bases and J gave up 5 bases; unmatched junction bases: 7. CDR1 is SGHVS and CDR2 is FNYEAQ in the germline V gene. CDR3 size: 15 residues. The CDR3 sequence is CASSRSSGRAHEQYF. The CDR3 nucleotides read TGTGCCAGCAGCAGATCTAGCGGGAGGGCCCACGAGCAGTACTTC.

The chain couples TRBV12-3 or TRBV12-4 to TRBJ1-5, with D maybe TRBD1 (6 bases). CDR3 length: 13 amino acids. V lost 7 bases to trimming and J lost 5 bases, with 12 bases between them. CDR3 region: CASTVNRDQPQHF. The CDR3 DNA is TGTGCCAGCACCGTAAACAGGGATCAGCCCCAGCATTTT.

CDR3 protein: CASSLQPVLVRGAFF. In nucleotides, the CDR3 is TGTGCCAGCAGCTTACAACCGGTACTTGTGAGGGGAGCTTTCTTT. This chain links TRBV7-9 with TRBJ1-1; a weak D match, TRBD1 (5 bases). The CDR3 length is 15 residues. V shed 2 bases and J shed 10 bases, with 20 bases lying between them. Germline CDR1 reads SEHNR; CDR2 reads FQNEAQ (reference sequence).

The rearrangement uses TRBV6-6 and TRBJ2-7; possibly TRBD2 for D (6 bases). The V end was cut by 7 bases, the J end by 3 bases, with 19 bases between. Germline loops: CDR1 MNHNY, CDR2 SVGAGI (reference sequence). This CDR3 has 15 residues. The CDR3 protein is CASNKPEGRVYEQYF. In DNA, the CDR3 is TGTGCCAGCAATAAACCGGAGGGCCGAGTCTACGAGCAGTACTTC.

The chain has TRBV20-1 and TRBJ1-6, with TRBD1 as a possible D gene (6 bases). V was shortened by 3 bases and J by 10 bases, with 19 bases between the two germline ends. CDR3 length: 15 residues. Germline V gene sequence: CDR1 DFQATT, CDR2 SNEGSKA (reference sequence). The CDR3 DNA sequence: TGCAGTGCTAGTAATGAGGGGGAGCTGTGGTCACCCCTCCACTTT. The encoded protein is CSASNEGELWSPLHF.

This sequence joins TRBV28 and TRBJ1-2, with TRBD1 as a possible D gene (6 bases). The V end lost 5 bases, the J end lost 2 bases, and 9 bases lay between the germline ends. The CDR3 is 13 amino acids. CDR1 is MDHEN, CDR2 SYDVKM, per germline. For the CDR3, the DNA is TGTGCCAGCAGTCCTACAGGGAACTATGGCTACACCTTC. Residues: CASSPTGNYGYTF.

The CDR3 DNA reads TGTGCCAGCAGCCAACTAGCGGGAGTCCATGAGCAGTTCTTC. It encodes CASSQLAGVHEQFF. The chain recombines TRBV14 with TRBJ2-1, with 10 bases identical to TRBD2. After removal of 2 bases from V and 8 bases from J, the junction contained 3 bases not matched to a gene. CDR1 and CDR2 (germline): SGHDN, FVKESK. This CDR3 has 14 residues.

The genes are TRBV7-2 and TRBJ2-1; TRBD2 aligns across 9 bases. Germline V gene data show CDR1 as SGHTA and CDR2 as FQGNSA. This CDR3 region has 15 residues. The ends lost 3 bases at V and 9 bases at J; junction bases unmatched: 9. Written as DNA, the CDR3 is TGTGCCAGCAGCTTGGGGACTAGCAAGGGGGGTGAGCAGTTCTTC. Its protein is CASSLGTSKGGEQFF. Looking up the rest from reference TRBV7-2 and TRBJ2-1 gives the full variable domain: GAGVSQSPSNKVTEKGKDVELRCDPISGHTALYWYRQSLGQGLEFLIYFQGNSAPDKSGLPSDRFSAERTGGSVSTLTIQRTQQEDSAVYLCASSLGTSKGGEQFFGPGTRLTVL.

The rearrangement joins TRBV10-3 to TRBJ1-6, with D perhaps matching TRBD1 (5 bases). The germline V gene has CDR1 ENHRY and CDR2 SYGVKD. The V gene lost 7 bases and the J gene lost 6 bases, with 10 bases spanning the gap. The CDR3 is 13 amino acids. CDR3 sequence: CAITGTGNSPLHF. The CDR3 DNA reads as TGTGCCATCACCGGGACGGGTAATTCACCCCTCCACTTT.

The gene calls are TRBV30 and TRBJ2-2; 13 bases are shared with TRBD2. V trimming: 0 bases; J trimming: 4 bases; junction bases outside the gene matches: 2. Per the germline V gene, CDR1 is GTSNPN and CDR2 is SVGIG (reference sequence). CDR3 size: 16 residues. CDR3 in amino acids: CAWSVGLAGATGELFF. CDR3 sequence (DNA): TGTGCCTGGAGTGTCGGACTAGCGGGAGCCACCGGGGAGCTGTTTTTT.

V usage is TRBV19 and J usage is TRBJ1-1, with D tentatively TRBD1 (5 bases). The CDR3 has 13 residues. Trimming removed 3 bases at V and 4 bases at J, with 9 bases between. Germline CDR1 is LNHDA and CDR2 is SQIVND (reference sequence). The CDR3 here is CASSINQGTEAFF. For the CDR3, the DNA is TGTGCCAGTAGTATCAACCAGGGCACTGAAGCTTTCTTT.

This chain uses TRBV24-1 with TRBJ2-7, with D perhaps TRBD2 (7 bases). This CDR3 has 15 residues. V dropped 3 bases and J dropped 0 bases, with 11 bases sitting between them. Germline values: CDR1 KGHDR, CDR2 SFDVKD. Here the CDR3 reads CATSDRGGDSYEQYF. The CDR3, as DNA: TGTGCCACCAGTGATAGGGGGGGGGACTCCTACGAGCAGTACTTC.

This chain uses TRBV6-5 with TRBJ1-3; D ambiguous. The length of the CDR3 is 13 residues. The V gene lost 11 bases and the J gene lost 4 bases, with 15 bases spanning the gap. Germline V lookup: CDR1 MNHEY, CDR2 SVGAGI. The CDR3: CASDLNGGNTIYF. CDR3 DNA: TGTGCCTCCGACCTCAACGGGGGAAACACCATATATTTT.